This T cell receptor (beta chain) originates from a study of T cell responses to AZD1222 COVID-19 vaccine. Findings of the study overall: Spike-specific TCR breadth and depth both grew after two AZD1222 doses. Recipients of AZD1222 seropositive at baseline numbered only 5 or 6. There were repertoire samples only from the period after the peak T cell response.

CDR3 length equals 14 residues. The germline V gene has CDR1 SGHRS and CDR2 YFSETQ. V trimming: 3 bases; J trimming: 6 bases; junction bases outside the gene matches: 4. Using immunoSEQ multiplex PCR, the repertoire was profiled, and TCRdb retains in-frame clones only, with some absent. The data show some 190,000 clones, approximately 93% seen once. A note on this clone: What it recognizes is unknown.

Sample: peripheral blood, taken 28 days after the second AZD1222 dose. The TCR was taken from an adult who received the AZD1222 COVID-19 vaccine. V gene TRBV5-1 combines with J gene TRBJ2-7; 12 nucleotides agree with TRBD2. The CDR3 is CASSSSGGASEQYF. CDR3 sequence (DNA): TGCGCCAGCAGCTCTAGCGGGGGGGCCTCCGAGCAGTACTTC.